These 23 T cell receptor beta chains came from one sample sequenced in a study of technical replicates of blood from a few donors. Here immunoSEQ multiplex PCR was the method, and the copy in TCRdb shows in-frame clones only, minus some. The sample comprises about 97,000 clones, about 95% of which are singletons, and approximately 0.33% rests with the top ten. Sample: T cells isolated from PBMCs. These receptors were taken from a human donor in good health.

The chain carries TRBV13 and TRBJ2-1; no clear D. Germline V gene sequence: CDR1 PRHDT, CDR2 FYEKMQ (reference sequence). The ends were cut back, 5 bases at V and 3 bases at J, with 14 bases in the middle. The CDR3 spans 15 residues. The CDR3 DNA sequence: TGTGCCAGCAGCGCCCTCGGTACCCGCTACAATGAGCAGTTCTTC. Its translation is CASSALGTRYNEQFF.

The chain carries TRBV27 and TRBJ2-1; TRBD1 is a possible D gene (5 bases). The germline CDR1 and CDR2 sequences are MNHEY and SMNVEV (reference sequence). The CDR3 loop spans 11 amino acids. V was clipped by 5 bases and J by 7 bases, with 6 bases between them. This CDR3 is CASSRGNEQFF. The CDR3 coding sequence is TGTGCCAGCAGTAGGGGTAATGAGCAGTTCTTC.

The chain couples TRBV30 to TRBJ1-3; no clear D gene. V lost 2 bases to trimming and J lost 3 bases, with 5 bases between them. This CDR3 has 12 amino acids. Germline-derived CDR1 and CDR2 are GTSNPN and SVGIG (reference sequence). CDR3 nucleotide sequence: TGTGCCTGGAGTCTGAGTGGAAACACCATATATTTT. It translates to CAWSLSGNTIYF.

This chain joins TRBV7-2 and TRBJ2-7; 9 bases align to TRBD1. Trimming at V came to 4 bases and at J to 2 bases, leaving 3 bases not matched to a gene. The CDR3 sequence is 14 residues long. Germline-derived CDR1 and CDR2 are SGHTA and FQGNSA. CDR3 bases: TGTGCCAGCAGCTCAACAGGGGGCGCCTACGAGCAGTACTTC. Its translation: CASSSTGGAYEQYF.

The rearrangement uses TRBV10-3 and TRBJ2-7; TRBD2 agrees at 13 bases. The CDR3 has 15 residues. Germline V gene lookup returns CDR1 ENHRY and CDR2 SYGVKD. V trimming: 6 bases; J trimming: 5 bases; junction bases outside the gene matches: 7. The CDR3 DNA follows: TGTGCCATCAGCCGACTAGCGGGAGGCGTGAACGAGCAGTACTTC. Protein sequence: CAISRLAGGVNEQYF.

The chain links TRBV10-3 to TRBJ1-1, with D possibly being TRBD1 (6 bases). CDR1 is ENHRY, CDR2 SYGVKD, per germline. The CDR3 is 12 amino acids. V lost 11 bases and J lost 3, with 13 bases in between. CDR3 region: CACGGADTEAFF. CDR3 DNA sequence: TGTGCCTGTGGGGGGGCAGACACTGAAGCTTTCTTT.

The genes are TRBV4-2 and TRBJ2-4; TRBD1 agrees at 10 bases. CDR1 and CDR2 (germline): LGHNA, YNFKEQ. The CDR3 extends over 14 amino acids. V lost 6 bases and J lost 8; bases outside the gene matches: 7. The CDR3 protein is CASSPRTGGDIQYF. CDR3 in DNA: TGTGCCAGCAGTCCTAGGACAGGGGGTGACATTCAGTACTTC.

The chain employs TRBV4-3 and TRBJ1-3; 8 nucleotides line up with TRBD1. The V gene end was trimmed by 1 base and the J gene end by 1 base; junction bases not matched to a gene: 6. The CDR3 has 17 amino acids. Germline assignment: CDR1 LGHNA and CDR2 YSLEER. CDR3 amino acids: CASSQVQGAESGNTIYF. The CDR3 region has the DNA TGCGCCAGCAGCCAAGTTCAGGGGGCGGAATCTGGAAACACCATATATTTT.

The chain combines TRBV5-1 with TRBJ2-3; a possible D gene is TRBD1 (6 bases). Germline V CDR1 and CDR2: SGHRS, YFSETQ. The CDR3 has 14 residues. The V and J ends lost 3 bases and 0 bases respectively, with 8 bases between them. CDR3 coding DNA: TGCGCCAGCAGCTGGACAGACAGCACAGATACGCAGTATTTT. Its translation is CASSWTDSTDTQYF.

The chain employs TRBV29-1 and TRBJ2-3; 9 bases are shared with TRBD1. With V trimmed by 1 base and J by 2 bases, 7 bases remained unmatched. The CDR3 extends over 16 amino acids. Germline CDR1 reads SQVTM; CDR2 reads ANQGSEA. CDR3 nucleotide sequence: TGCAGCGTTGAAGGCCGGGACAGGGTCACCACAGATACGCAGTATTTT. Its translation: CSVEGRDRVTTDTQYF.

The chain couples TRBV7-9 to TRBJ2-7, with a possible D match to TRBD1 (6 bases). This CDR3 region has 15 residues. V lost 5 bases and J lost 2, with 16 bases in between. Per the germline V gene, CDR1 is SEHNR and CDR2 is FQNEAQ (reference sequence). The CDR3 reads CASSPRGTMTYEQYF. CDR3 coding DNA: TGTGCCAGCAGCCCGAGAGGGACAATGACCTACGAGCAGTACTTC.

This chain joins TRBV28 and TRBJ2-7, with D unresolved. CDR3 size: 12 residues. Trimming pared 2 bases from V and 4 bases from J, leaving 6 bases between. Per germline, CDR1 MDHEN and CDR2 SYDVKM. The CDR3 is CASSLGFYEQYF. The CDR3 nucleotides are TGTGCCAGCAGTTTAGGCTTTTACGAGCAGTACTTC. The whole variable domain, filled in from reference TRBV28 and TRBJ2-7, reads DVKVTQSSRYLVKRTGEKVFLECVQDMDHENMFWYRQDPGLGLRLIYFSYDVKMKEKGDIPEGYSVSREKKERFSLILESASTNQTSMYLCASSLGFYEQYFGPGTRLTVT.

The CDR3: CAWSAGTANTGELFF. Here the CDR3 DNA reads TGTGCCTGGAGTGCCGGGACTGCCAACACCGGGGAGCTGTTTTTT. The chain links TRBV30 to TRBJ2-2; weak D call: TRBD2 (6 bases). With 1 base removed from V and 2 bases from J, the gap between germline ends came to 11 bases. The CDR3 contains 15 residues. CDR1 GTSNPN and CDR2 SVGIG come from the germline V gene (reference sequence).

CDR3 DNA: TGTGCCAGCAGCCAAACTCCTTCAACTAATGAAAAACTGTTTTTT. The encoded protein is CASSQTPSTNEKLFF. The chain employs TRBV14 and TRBJ1-4; D is unclear. The germline V gene encodes CDR1 SGHDN and CDR2 FVKESK. The ends were cut back, 2 bases at V and 0 bases at J, with 7 bases in the middle. CDR3 length equals 15 residues.

The chain is built from TRBV30 and TRBJ1-1, with D possibly being TRBD1 (6 bases). Germline assignment: CDR1 GTSNPN and CDR2 SVGIG (reference sequence). The CDR3 has 13 amino acids. Trimming took 3 bases from V and 6 from J, leaving 14 bases between them. The CDR3 bases are TGTGCCTGGAGGCCCCAGGGGATATCTGAAGCTTTCTTT. Protein: CAWRPQGISEAFF.

The V call is TRBV25-1, the J call TRBJ1-1; D gene uncertain. The germline V gene has CDR1 MGHDK and CDR2 SYGVNS. Between the trimmed V and J ends, which lost 5 bases and 3 bases, there was a span of 13 bases. This CDR3 has 14 amino acids. The chain's CDR3 is CASSPLNSDTEAFF. CDR3 nucleotide sequence: TGTGCCAGCAGTCCCTTGAATAGTGACACTGAAGCTTTCTTT.

CDR3 residues: CASSPQRTETQYF. In nucleotides, the CDR3 is TGTGCCAGCTCACCACAAAGGACTGAGACCCAGTACTTC. The chain recombines TRBV18 with TRBJ2-5; D is possibly TRBD2 (5 bases). Germline CDR1 reads KGHSH; CDR2 reads LQKENI. The CDR3 length is 13 residues. V gave up 1 base and J gave up 5 bases, with 8 bases separating them.

V and J are TRBV19 and TRBJ2-1; TRBD2 matches 13 bases. The V segment lost 4 bases and the J segment 7 bases; nucleotides outside the gene matches: 10. The CDR3 spans 17 residues. Germline CDR1 is LNHDA and CDR2 is SQIVND (reference sequence). CDR3 residues: CASSSPLTSGRTNEQFF. The CDR3 region has the DNA TGTGCCAGTAGTAGTCCGTTGACTAGCGGGAGGACTAATGAGCAGTTCTTC.

With respect to this clone: Other DNA variants within this sample encode the same CDR3. The rearrangement uses TRBV28 and TRBJ1-5; D uncertain. The CDR3 extends over 13 amino acids. CDR1 and CDR2 (germline): MDHEN, SYDVKM. Trimming removed 5 bases from V and 2 bases from J, with 7 bases in between. CDR3 sequence: CASSLQGNQPQHF. The CDR3 nucleotides read TGTGCCAGCAGTCTCCAGGGCAATCAGCCCCAGCATTTT.

This rearrangement joins TRBV10-3 to TRBJ2-2, with no clear D. CDR3 length: 16 amino acids. V was pared by 2 bases and J by 1 base, with 11 bases between. Germline CDR1 is ENHRY and CDR2 is SYGVKD. The CDR3, as DNA: TGTGCCATCAGTGAGGCCCGGGTATTGAACACCGGGGAGCTGTTTTTT. Its translation is CAISEARVLNTGELFF.

The chain carries TRBV9 and TRBJ2-4; TRBD1 is a possible D gene (6 bases). CDR3 size: 13 residues. Trimming stripped 4 bases from V and 8 bases from J, with 13 bases between. Looked up from germline, CDR1 is SGDLS and CDR2 is YYNGEE. As DNA, the CDR3 is TGTGCCAGCAGCCTGGGGGCAGGGGACATTCAGTACTTC. The encoded protein is CASSLGAGDIQYF.

The chain is built from TRBV27 and TRBJ2-4; D not resolved. Deletions cut 6 bases from V and 0 bases from J, with 9 bases between. Germline V gene lookup returns CDR1 MNHEY and CDR2 SMNVEV (reference sequence). The CDR3 has 14 residues. The CDR3 coding sequence is TGTGCCAGCAGCGAAAGACTAGCCAAAAACATTCAGTACTTC. It specifies CASSERLAKNIQYF.

The rearrangement links TRBV4-1 to TRBJ2-7; 8 bases agree with TRBD1. Germline V lookup: CDR1 MGHRA, CDR2 YSYEKL. Germline trimming cut 0 bases from V and 3 bases from J; bases unmatched to any gene: 10. The CDR3 is 17 residues long. The CDR3: CASSQDSPGQVFYEQYF. CDR3 bases: TGCGCCAGCAGCCAAGACTCGCCGGGACAGGTCTTCTACGAGCAGTACTTC.